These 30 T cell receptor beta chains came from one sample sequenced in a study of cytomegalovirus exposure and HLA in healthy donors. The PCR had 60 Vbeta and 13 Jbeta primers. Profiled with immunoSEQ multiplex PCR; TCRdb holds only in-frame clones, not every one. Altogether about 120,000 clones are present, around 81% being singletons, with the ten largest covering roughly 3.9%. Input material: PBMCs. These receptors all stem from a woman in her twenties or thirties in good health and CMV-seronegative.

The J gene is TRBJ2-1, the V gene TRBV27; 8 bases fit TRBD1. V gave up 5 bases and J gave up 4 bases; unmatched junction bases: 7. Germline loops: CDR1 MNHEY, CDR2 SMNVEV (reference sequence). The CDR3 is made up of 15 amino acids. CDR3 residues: CASSLTGGIYNEQFF. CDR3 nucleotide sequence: TGTGCCAGCAGTCTCACAGGGGGGATTTACAATGAGCAGTTCTTC.

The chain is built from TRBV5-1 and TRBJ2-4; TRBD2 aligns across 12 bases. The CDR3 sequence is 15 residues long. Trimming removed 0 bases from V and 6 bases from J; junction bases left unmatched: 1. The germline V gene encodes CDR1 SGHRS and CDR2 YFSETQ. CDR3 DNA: TGCGCCAGCAGCTTGGGGACTAGCGGGATAAACATTCAGTACTTC. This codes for CASSLGTSGINIQYF.

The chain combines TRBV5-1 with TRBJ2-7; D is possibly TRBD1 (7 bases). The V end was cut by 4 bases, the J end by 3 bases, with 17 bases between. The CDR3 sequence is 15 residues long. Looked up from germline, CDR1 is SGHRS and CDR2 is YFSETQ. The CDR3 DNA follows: TGCGCCAGCAGCAAGCAGGGGGAGGTAGGCTACGAGCAGTACTTC. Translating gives CASSKQGEVGYEQYF.

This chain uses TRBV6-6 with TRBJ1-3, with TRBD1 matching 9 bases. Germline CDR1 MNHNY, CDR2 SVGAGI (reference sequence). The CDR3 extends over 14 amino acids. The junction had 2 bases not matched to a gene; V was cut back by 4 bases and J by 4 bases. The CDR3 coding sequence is TGTGCCAGCAGTTCCACAGGGGGCGGAAACACCATATATTTT. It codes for CASSSTGGGNTIYF.

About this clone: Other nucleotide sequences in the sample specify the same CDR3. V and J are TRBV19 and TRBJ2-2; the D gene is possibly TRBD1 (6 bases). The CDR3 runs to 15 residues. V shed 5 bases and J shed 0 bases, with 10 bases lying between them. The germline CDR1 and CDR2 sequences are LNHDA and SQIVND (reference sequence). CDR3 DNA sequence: TGTGCCAGTAGTCCAACAGGGACGAACACCGGGGAGCTGTTTTTT. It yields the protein CASSPTGTNTGELFF.

The CDR3 DNA reads as TGTGCCAGCAGTTCCCCCTCCGGAGGCGAAGATGGCTACACCTTC. As protein: CASSSPSGGEDGYTF. The chain joins TRBV28 to TRBJ1-2; D remains unclear. Per the germline V gene, CDR1 is MDHEN and CDR2 is SYDVKM. The CDR3 contains 15 residues. With 4 bases removed from V and 6 bases from J, the gap between germline ends came to 18 bases.

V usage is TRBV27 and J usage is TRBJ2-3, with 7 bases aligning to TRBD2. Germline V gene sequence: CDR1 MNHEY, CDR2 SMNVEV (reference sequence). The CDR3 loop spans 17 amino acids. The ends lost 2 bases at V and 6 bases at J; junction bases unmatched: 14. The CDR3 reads CASSLREGGPVGDTQYF. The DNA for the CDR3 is TGTGCCAGCAGTTTAAGGGAGGGAGGGCCTGTTGGTGATACGCAGTATTTT.

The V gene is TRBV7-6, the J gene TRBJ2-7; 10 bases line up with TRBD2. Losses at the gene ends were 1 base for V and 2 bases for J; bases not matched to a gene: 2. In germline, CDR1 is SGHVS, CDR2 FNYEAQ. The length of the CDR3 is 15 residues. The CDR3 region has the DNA TGTGCCAGCAGCTTAGGACTAGCGGGCCCCTACGAGCAGTACTTC. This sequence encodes CASSLGLAGPYEQYF.

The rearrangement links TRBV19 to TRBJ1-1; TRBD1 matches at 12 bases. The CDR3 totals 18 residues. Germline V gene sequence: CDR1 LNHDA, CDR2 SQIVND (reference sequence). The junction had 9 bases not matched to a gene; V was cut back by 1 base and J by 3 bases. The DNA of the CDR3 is TGTGCCAGTAGTATAGGGGGACAGGGGGCCTTGATGTACACTGAAGCTTTCTTT. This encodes CASSIGGQGALMYTEAFF.

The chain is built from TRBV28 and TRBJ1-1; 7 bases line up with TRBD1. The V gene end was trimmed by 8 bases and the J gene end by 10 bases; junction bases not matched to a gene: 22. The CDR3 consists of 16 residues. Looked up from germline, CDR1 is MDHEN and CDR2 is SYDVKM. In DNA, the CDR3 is TGTGCCAGCCTCACGGTCTCAGGGGAGGACAGGTTGCCAGCTTTCTTT. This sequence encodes CASLTVSGEDRLPAFF.

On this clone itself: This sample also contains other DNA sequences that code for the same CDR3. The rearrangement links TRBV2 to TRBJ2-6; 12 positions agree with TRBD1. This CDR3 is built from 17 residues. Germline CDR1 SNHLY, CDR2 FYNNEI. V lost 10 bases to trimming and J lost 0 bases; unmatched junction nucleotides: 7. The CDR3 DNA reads TGTGCCACAACCGGGACAGGGGGCTTCTCTGGGGCCAACGTCCTGACTTTC. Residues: CATTGTGGFSGANVLTF.

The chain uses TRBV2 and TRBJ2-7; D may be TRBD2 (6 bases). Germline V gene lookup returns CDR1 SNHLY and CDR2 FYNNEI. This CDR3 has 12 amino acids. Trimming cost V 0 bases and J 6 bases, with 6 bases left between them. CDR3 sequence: CASSEAGGEQYF. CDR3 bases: TGTGCCAGCAGTGAAGCGGGGGGCGAGCAGTACTTC.

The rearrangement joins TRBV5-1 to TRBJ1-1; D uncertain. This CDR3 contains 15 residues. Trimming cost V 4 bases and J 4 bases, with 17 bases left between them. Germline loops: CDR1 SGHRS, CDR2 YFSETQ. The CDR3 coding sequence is TGCGCCAGCAGCCTAGCCCCAATTCGATCCACTGAAGCTTTCTTT. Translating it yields CASSLAPIRSTEAFF. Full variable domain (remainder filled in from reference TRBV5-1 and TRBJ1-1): KAGVTQTPRYLIKTRGQQVTLSCSPISGHRSVSWYQQTPGQGLQFLFEYFSETQRNKGNFPGRFSGRQFSNSRSEMNVSTLELGDSALYLCASSLAPIRSTEAFFGQGTRLTVV.

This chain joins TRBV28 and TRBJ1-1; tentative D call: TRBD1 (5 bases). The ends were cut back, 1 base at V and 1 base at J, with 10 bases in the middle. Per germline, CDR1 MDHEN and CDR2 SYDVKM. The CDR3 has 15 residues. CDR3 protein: CASSLSKGENTEAFF. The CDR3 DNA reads TGTGCCAGCAGTTTATCGAAAGGGGAGAACACTGAAGCTTTCTTT.

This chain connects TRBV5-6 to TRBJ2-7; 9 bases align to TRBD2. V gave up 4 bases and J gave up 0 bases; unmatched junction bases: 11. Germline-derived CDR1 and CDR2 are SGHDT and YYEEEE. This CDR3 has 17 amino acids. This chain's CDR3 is CASSGSGTSLPSYEQYF. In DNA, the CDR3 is TGTGCCAGCAGCGGATCCGGGACTAGCCTCCCCTCCTACGAGCAGTACTTC. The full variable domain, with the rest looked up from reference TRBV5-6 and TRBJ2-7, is DAGVTQSPTHLIKTRGQQVTLRCSPKSGHDTVSWYQQALGQGPQFIFQYYEEEERQRGNFPDRFSGHQFPNYSSELNVNALLLGDSALYLCASSGSGTSLPSYEQYFGPGTRLTVT.

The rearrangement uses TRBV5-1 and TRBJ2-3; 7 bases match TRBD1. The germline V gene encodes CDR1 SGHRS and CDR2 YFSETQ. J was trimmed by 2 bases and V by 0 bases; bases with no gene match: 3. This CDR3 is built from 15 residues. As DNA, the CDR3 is TGCGCCAGCAGCTTGGTTGGGACAGACACAGATACGCAGTATTTT. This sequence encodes CASSLVGTDTDTQYF. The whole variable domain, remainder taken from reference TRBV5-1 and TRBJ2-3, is KAGVTQTPRYLIKTRGQQVTLSCSPISGHRSVSWYQQTPGQGLQFLFEYFSETQRNKGNFPGRFSGRQFSNSRSEMNVSTLELGDSALYLCASSLVGTDTDTQYFGPGTRLTVL.

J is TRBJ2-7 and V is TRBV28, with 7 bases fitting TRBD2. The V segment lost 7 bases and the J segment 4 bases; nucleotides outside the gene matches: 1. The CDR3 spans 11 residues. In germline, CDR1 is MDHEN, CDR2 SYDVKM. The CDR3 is CASTGGYEQYF. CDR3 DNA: TGTGCCAGCACCGGGGGGTACGAGCAGTACTTC.

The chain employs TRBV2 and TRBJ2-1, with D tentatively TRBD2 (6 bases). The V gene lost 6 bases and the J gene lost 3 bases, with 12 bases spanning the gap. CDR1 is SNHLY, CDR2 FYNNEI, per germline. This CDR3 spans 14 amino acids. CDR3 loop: CASRGAGSYNEQFF. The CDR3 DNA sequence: TGTGCCAGCAGGGGTGCGGGAAGCTACAATGAGCAGTTCTTC.

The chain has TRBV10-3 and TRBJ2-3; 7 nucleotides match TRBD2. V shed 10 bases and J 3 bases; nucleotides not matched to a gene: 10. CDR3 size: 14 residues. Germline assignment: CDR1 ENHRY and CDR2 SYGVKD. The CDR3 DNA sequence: TGTGCCACCCATTCGGGAGCGGGGACAGATACGCAGTATTTT. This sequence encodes CATHSGAGTDTQYF.

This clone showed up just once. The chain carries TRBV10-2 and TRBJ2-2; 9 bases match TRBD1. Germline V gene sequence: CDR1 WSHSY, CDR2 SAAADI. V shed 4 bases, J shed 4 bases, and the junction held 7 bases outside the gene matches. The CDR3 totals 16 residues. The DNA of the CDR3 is TGCGCCAGCAGTGGGATACAGGGGGCAAGCACCGGGGAGCTGTTTTTT. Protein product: CASSGIQGASTGELFF.

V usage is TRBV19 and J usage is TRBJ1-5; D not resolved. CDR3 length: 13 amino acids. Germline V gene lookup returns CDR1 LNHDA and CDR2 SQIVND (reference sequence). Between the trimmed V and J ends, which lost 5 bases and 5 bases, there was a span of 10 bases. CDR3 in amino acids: CASSSRTHQPQHF. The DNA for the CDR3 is TGTGCCAGTAGTTCCCGCACTCATCAGCCCCAGCATTTT.

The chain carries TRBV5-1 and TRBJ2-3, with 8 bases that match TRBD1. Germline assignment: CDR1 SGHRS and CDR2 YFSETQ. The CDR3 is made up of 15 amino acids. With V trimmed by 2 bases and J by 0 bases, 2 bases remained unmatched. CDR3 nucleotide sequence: TGCGCCAGCAGCTTCCAGGGGGCGAGCACAGATACGCAGTATTTT. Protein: CASSFQGASTDTQYF.

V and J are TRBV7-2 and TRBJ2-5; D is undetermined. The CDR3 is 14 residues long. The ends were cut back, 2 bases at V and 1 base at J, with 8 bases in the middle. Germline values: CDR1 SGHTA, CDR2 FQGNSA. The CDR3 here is CASSLLSLQETQYF. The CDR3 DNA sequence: TGTGCCAGCAGCTTACTTAGTCTCCAAGAGACCCAGTACTTC.

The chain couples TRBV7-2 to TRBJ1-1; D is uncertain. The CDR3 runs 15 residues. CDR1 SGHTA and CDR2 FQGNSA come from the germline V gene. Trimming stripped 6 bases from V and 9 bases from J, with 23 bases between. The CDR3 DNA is TGTGCCAGCAGTCGCGGACTTACCGGTACCCCACAAGCTTTCTTT. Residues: CASSRGLTGTPQAFF. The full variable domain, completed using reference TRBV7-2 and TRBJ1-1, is GAGVSQSPSNKVTEKGKDVELRCDPISGHTALYWYRQSLGQGLEFLIYFQGNSAPDKSGLPSDRFSAERTGGSVSTLTIQRTQQEDSAVYLCASSRGLTGTPQAFFGQGTRLTVV.

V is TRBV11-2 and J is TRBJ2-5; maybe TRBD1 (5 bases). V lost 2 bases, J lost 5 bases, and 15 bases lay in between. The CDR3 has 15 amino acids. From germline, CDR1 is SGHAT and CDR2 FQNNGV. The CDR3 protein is CASSLTRGRWETQYF. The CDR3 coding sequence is TGTGCCAGCAGCTTAACAAGGGGCAGATGGGAGACCCAGTACTTC.

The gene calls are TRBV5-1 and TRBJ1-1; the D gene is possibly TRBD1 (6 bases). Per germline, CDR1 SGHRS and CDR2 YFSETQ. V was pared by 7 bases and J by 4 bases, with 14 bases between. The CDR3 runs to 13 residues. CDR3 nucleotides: TGCGCCAGCGGGGCAGGGGACCTCACTGAAGCTTTCTTT. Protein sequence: CASGAGDLTEAFF. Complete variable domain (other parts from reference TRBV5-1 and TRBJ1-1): KAGVTQTPRYLIKTRGQQVTLSCSPISGHRSVSWYQQTPGQGLQFLFEYFSETQRNKGNFPGRFSGRQFSNSRSEMNVSTLELGDSALYLCASGAGDLTEAFFGQGTRLTVV.

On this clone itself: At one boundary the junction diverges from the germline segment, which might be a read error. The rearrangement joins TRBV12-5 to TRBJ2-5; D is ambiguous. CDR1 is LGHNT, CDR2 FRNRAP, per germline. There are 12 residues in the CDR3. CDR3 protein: CASGDSQGTQYF. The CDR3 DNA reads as TGTGCTAGTGGCGACTCCCAAGGGACCCAGTACTTC.

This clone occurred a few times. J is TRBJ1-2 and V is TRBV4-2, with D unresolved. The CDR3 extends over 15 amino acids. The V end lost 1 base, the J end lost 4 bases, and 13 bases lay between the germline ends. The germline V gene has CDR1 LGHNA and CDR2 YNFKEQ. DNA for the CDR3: TGTGCCAGCAGCCAAGTTCGATGGGCCCTCTATGGCTACACCTTC. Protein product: CASSQVRWALYGYTF.

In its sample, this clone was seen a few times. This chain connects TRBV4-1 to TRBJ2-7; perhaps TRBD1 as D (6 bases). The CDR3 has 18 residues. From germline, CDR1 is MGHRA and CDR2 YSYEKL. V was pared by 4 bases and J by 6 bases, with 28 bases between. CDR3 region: CASSPSGSVTGREGEQYF. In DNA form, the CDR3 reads TGCGCCAGCAGCCCCAGCGGATCCGTCACAGGGAGAGAGGGCGAGCAGTACTTC.

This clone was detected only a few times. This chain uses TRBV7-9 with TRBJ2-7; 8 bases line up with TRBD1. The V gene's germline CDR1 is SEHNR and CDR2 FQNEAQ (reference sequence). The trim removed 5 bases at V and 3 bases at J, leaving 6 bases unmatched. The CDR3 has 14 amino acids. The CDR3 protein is CASSPGQAFYEQYF. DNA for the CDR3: TGTGCCAGCAGCCCGGGACAGGCATTCTACGAGCAGTACTTC.